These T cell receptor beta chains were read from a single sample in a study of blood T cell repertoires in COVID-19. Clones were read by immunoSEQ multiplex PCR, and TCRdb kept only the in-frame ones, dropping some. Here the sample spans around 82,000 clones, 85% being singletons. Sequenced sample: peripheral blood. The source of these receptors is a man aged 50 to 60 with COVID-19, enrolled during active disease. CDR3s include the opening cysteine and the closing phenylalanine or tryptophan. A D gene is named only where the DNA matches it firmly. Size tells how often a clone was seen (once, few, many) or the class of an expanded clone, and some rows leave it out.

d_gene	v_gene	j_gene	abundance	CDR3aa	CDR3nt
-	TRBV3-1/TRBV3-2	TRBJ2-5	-	CASSQGASGTQYF	TGTGCCAGCAGCCAAGGAGCCTCCGGGACCCAGTACTTC
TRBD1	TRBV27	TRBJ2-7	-	CASSGTGSHEQYF	TGTGCCAGCTCCGGGACAGGGTCCCACGAGCAGTACTTC
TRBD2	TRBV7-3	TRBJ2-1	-	CASSDALAGKQFF	TGTGCCAGCAGCGATGCCCTAGCGGGGAAGCAGTTCTTC
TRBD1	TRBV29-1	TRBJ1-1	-	CSVAQRQGLHTEAFF	TGCAGCGTCGCCCAGCGACAGGGACTCCACACTGAAGCTTTCTTT
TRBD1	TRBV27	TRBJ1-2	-	CASSFRLSSGGAHGYTF	TGTGCCAGCAGTTTCCGACTCTCCTCAGGGGGCGCCCATGGCTACACCTTC
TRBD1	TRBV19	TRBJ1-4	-	CASSPTGGRDEKLFF	TGTGCCAGTAGTCCAACAGGGGGGCGAGACGAAAAACTGTTTTTT
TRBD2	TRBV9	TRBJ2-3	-	CASSVHGTRTLPDTQYF	TGTGCCAGCAGCGTACACGGGACTAGGACGTTGCCAGATACGCAGTATTTT
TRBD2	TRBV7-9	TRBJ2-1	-	CASSFTAGGAYNEQFF	TGTGCCAGCAGCTTCACAGCGGGAGGAGCCTACAATGAGCAGTTCTTC
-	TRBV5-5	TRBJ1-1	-	CASTTVAINTEAFF	TGTGCCAGCACCACAGTTGCTATTAACACTGAAGCTTTCTTT
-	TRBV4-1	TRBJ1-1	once	CASSQTEARNTEAFF	TGCGCCAGCAGCCAAACTGAGGCCAGGAACACTGAAGCTTTCTTT
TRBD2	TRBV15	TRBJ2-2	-	CATSRVRGGELFF	TGTGCCACCAGCAGAGTGCGGGGGGGGGAGCTGTTTTTT
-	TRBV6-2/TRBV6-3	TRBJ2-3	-	CASSDSQGWGDTQYF	TGTGCCAGCAGTGACTCACAGGGTTGGGGAGATACGCAGTATTTT
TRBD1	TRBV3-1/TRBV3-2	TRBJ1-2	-	CASSPEITGDYGYTF	TGTGCCAGCAGTCCCGAGATTACAGGGGACTATGGCTACACCTTC
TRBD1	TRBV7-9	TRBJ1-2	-	CASSQGQDGYTF	TGTGCCAGCAGCCAGGGACAGGATGGCTACACCTTC
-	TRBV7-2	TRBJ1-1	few	CASSLAGGPMNTEAFF	TGTGCCAGCAGCTTAGCGGGAGGGCCCATGAACACTGAAGCTTTCTTT
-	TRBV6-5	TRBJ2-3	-	CASSFSGDGTDTQYF	TGTGCCAGCAGTTTTTCAGGGGACGGCACAGATACGCAGTATTTT
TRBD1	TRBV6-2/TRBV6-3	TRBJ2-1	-	CASSGGTGVNEQFF	TGTGCCAGCAGCGGGGGGACAGGGGTCAATGAGCAGTTCTTC
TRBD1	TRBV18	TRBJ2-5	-	CASSKGAETQYF	TGTGCCAGCTCAAAGGGGGCGGAGACCCAGTACTTC
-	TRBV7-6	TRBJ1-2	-	CASSLGRGDYGYTF	TGTGCCAGCAGCTTAGGTCGGGGAGACTATGGCTACACCTTC
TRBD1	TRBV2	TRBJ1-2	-	CASRRTGSRASGYTF	TGTGCCAGCAGGAGGACAGGGAGTCGGGCGTCCGGCTACACCTTC
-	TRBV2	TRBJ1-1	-	CASRNRVVTDTEAFF	TGTGCCAGCAGAAACAGGGTCGTAACGGACACTGAAGCTTTCTTT
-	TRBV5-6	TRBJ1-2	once	CASSLDGPWRGYTF	TGTGCCAGCAGCTTGGACGGGCCTTGGAGGGGCTACACCTTC
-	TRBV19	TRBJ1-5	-	CASSPRTAAQPQHF	TGTGCCAGTAGTCCCCGGACTGCTGCTCAGCCCCAGCATTTT
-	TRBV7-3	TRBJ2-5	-	CASSLMRQETQYF	TGTGCCAGCAGCTTAATGAGACAAGAGACCCAGTACTTC
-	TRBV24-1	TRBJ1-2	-	CATSDPSGGYTF	TGTGCCACCAGTGACCCCTCCGGGGGCTACACCTTC
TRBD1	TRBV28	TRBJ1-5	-	CASSSYRGDQPQHF	TGTGCCAGCAGTTCCTACAGGGGGGATCAGCCCCAGCATTTT
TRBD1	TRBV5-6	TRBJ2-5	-	CASSRLDRPNQETQYF	TGTGCCAGCAGCCGCCTGGACAGGCCCAACCAAGAGACCCAGTACTTC
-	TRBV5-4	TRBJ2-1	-	CASSPPPVQGFNEQFF	TGTGCCAGCAGCCCCCCCCCGGTTCAGGGGTTTAATGAGCAGTTCTTC
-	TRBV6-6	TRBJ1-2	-	CASTRQQGNYGYTF	TGTGCCAGCACCAGACAACAGGGAAACTATGGCTACACCTTC
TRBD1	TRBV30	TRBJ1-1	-	CAWSPGQGASVFF	TGTGCCTGGAGTCCGGGACAGGGGGCTAGTGTTTTCTTT
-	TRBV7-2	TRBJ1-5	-	CASSLGGFSNQPQHF	TGTGCCAGCAGCTTGGGAGGGTTTAGCAATCAGCCCCAGCATTTT
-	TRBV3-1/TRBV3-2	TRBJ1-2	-	CASSQARLYGYTF	TGTGCCAGCAGCCAAGCCAGACTCTATGGCTACACCTTC
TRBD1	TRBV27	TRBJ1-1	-	CASKYDREGYTEAFF	TGTGCCAGCAAATATGACAGGGAAGGGTACACTGAAGCTTTCTTT
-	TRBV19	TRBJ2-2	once	CASSIRAGARQAPGELFF	TGTGCCAGTAGTATTAGAGCAGGGGCCCGACAGGCCCCCGGGGAGCTGTTTTTT
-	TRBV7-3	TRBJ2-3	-	CASSHQGSTDTQYF	TGTGCCAGCAGCCACCAGGGGAGCACAGATACGCAGTATTTT
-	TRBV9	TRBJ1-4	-	CASSVAPEATNEKLFF	TGTGCCAGCAGCGTAGCCCCAGAGGCAACTAATGAAAAACTGTTTTTT
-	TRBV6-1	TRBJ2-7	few	CASSEITAGSYEQYF	TGTGCCAGCAGTGAAATAACGGCGGGCTCCTACGAGCAGTACTTC
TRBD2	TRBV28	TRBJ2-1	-	CASSSVWGSGSNEQFF	TGTGCCAGCAGCTCGGTGTGGGGTAGCGGGAGTAATGAGCAGTTCTTC
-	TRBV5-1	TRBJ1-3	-	CASSLAGPRFGNTIYF	TGCGCCAGCAGCTTGGCAGGTCCCCGCTTTGGAAACACCATATATTTT
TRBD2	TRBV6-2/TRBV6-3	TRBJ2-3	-	CASSYPRASGPTDTQYF	TGTGCCAGCAGTTACCCCCGGGCTAGCGGGCCCACAGATACGCAGTATTTT
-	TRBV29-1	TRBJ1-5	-	CSVSEDSNQPQHF	TGCAGCGTTTCGGAGGATAGCAATCAGCCCCAGCATTTT
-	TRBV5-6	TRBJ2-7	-	CASSRGQTSSYEQYF	TGTGCCAGCAGCAGGGGACAAACAAGCTCCTACGAGCAGTACTTC
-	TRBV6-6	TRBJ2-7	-	CASTTTPSYEQYF	TGTGCCAGCACTACCACCCCTTCCTACGAGCAGTACTTC
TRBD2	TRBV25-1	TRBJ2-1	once	CASSLIGGYNEQFF	TGTGCCAGCAGTCTCATCGGGGGGTACAATGAGCAGTTCTTC
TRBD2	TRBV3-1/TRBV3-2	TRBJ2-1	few	CASSPSLAGAYNEQFF	TGTGCCAGCAGCCCATCACTAGCGGGAGCGTACAATGAGCAGTTCTTC
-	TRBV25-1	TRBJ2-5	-	CASSDLLSVRVETQYF	TGTGCCAGCAGTGACCTGCTCAGCGTCCGGGTAGAGACCCAGTACTTC
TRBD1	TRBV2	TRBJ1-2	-	CASRNDRANYGYTF	TGTGCCAGCAGAAATGACAGGGCCAACTATGGCTACACCTTC
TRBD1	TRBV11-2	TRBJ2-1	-	CASSLVTGASYNEQFF	TGTGCCAGCAGCTTGGTTACAGGGGCCTCCTACAATGAGCAGTTCTTC
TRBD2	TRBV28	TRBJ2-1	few	CASSLLGTSGSNEQFF	TGTGCCAGCAGTTTACTAGGGACTAGCGGGAGCAATGAGCAGTTCTTC
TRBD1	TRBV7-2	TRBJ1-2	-	CASSPDGTGGYGYTF	TGTGCCAGCAGCCCAGACGGGACAGGGGGCTATGGCTACACCTTC